A selection of T cell receptor beta chains follows, all from one sample in a study of T cell repertoires in cytomegalovirus infection. Each CDR3 protein gets one entry after TCRdb re-called the reads with MiXCR. The sample lists about 490,000 distinct CDR3 sequences; around 27% were seen once. Sequencing input: PBMCs. These receptors were obtained from a human donor in good health (CMV status not recorded). Some clones in this sample may be carry-over from other donors' samples. The CDR3 runs from the conserved cysteine through the conserved F or W. Each record gives: V gene, J gene, clone size, D gene, CDR3 protein, CDR3 DNA. The D gene is left open where the match is weak. Not all rows give a size; the values are once, few, many and, for expanded clones, a class.

TRBV6-5,TRBJ1-4,.,.,CASSWGGREKLFF,TGTGCCAGCAGCTGGGGGGGCAGAGAAAAACTGTTTTTT
TRBV12-3/TRBV12-4,TRBJ2-1,few,TRBD2,CASTNSGRGRNEQFF,TGTGCCAGCACCAACAGCGGGAGGGGGCGGAATGAGCAGTTCTTC
TRBV9,TRBJ2-7,once,.,CASSVVDSQPYEQYF,TGTGCCAGCAGCGTAGTTGATAGCCAACCCTACGAGCAGTACTTC
TRBV6-2/TRBV6-3,TRBJ1-2,.,TRBD1,CASLLPGQGSYGYTF,TGTGCCAGCCTTCTCCCTGGACAGGGCTCCTATGGCTACACCTTC
TRBV7-8,TRBJ2-1,.,.,CASSLALAVEQFF,TGTGCCAGCAGCTTAGCGTTAGCTGTTGAGCAGTTCTTC
TRBV7-2,TRBJ2-1,few,.,CASSLVQVAEQFF,TGTGCCAGCAGCTTAGTTCAGGTGGCTGAGCAGTTCTTC
TRBV7-8,TRBJ2-3,many,.,CASSLGRKDTQYF,TGTGCCAGCAGCTTAGGCCGGAAAGATACGCAGTATTTT
TRBV11-3,TRBJ2-1,.,.,CASSLHGRTSNEQFF,TGTGCCAGCAGCTTACACGGGAGAACCAGTAATGAGCAGTTCTTC
TRBV7-9,TRBJ1-2,.,.,CASSLDSTGSTRGYTF,TGTGCCAGCAGCTTAGACTCGACAGGTTCAACTAGGGGCTACACCTTC
TRBV5-1,TRBJ1-1,.,.,CASRGTTTTEAFF,TGCGCCAGCAGAGGGACCACGACCACTGAAGCTTTCTTT
TRBV6-1,TRBJ1-2,.,TRBD1,CASRRRQGIKGGYTF,TGTGCCAGCAGGAGGAGACAGGGAATTAAGGGTGGCTACACCTTC
TRBV18,TRBJ1-5,.,.,CASSPDERNQPQHF,TGTGCCAGCTCACCGGACGAAAGGAATCAGCCCCAGCATTTT
TRBV7-2,TRBJ2-1,.,TRBD2,CASSPMTSGGEQFF,TGTGCCAGCAGCCCTATGACTAGCGGAGGTGAGCAGTTCTTC
TRBV7-8,TRBJ2-2,few,.,CASRTRTTYTGELFF,TGTGCCAGCAGAACACGGACTACTTACACCGGGGAGCTGTTTTTT
TRBV27,TRBJ2-3,.,.,CASSPRWGDTQYF,TGTGCCAGCAGTCCACGGTGGGGGGATACGCAGTATTTT
TRBV7-2,TRBJ2-2,few,.,CASSFGNGELFF,TGTGCCAGCAGCTTTGGAAACGGGGAGCTGTTTTTT
TRBV2,TRBJ2-5,.,.,CASRGTRQETQYF,TGTGCCAGCAGGGGGACAAGGCAAGAGACCCAGTACTTC
TRBV7-2,TRBJ2-1,many,TRBD2,CASSPGLVGEQFF,TGTGCCAGCAGCCCCGGACTAGTCGGTGAGCAGTTCTTC
TRBV20-1,TRBJ2-3,.,.,CSASRGADTQYF,TGCAGTGCTAGCAGGGGGGCAGATACGCAGTATTTT
TRBV6-1,TRBJ2-3,few,.,CASRFTGTLSADTQYF,TGTGCCAGCAGATTCACCGGGACGTTAAGCGCAGATACGCAGTATTTT
TRBV29-1,TRBJ1-2,.,TRBD1,CSVEDRGSYGYTF,TGCAGCGTTGAGGACAGGGGGTCCTATGGCTACACCTTC
TRBV20-1,TRBJ1-5,.,.,CSASSTGPQHF,TGCAGTGCTAGTTCCACCGGGCCCCAGCATTTT
TRBV5-4,TRBJ2-1,.,.,CASSLGGMGEQFF,TGTGCCAGCAGCTTGGGGGGCATGGGAGAGCAGTTCTTC
TRBV28,TRBJ2-3,.,TRBD1,CASSPGTGTPDTQYF,TGTGCCAGCAGTCCCGGGACAGGGACCCCAGATACGCAGTATTTT
TRBV7-2,TRBJ2-1,many,TRBD1,CASSLLTGTGTTEQFF,TGTGCCAGCAGCCTACTCACCGGGACAGGGACGACTGAGCAGTTCTTC
TRBV7-9,TRBJ2-5,few,TRBD2,CASITTSGRKETQYF,TGTGCCAGCATCACGACTAGCGGGAGGAAAGAGACCCAGTACTTC
TRBV30,TRBJ2-2,.,.,CAWGRNTGELFF,TGTGCCTGGGGACGAAACACCGGGGAGCTGTTTTTT
TRBV6-2/TRBV6-3,TRBJ2-5,many,TRBD2,CASSHSGTSGQETQYF,TGTGCCAGCAGTCACTCCGGGACTAGCGGGCAAGAGACCCAGTACTTC
TRBV6-6,TRBJ2-5,.,.,CASSYPEVVRGETQYF,TGTGCCAGCAGTTACCCCGAGGTGGTAAGGGGAGAGACCCAGTACTTC
TRBV7-2,TRBJ2-3,many,.,CASSSTGKTDTQYF,TGTGCCAGCAGCTCCACGGGGAAAACAGATACGCAGTATTTT
TRBV28,TRBJ2-7,few,TRBD1,CASSSGQITYEQYF,TGTGCCAGCAGTTCGGGACAGATAACCTACGAGCAGTACTTC
TRBV2,TRBJ2-5,.,TRBD1,CASSRRTGSDQETQYF,TGTGCCAGCAGTAGGAGGACAGGCTCAGACCAAGAGACCCAGTACTTC
TRBV6-2/TRBV6-3,TRBJ2-6,.,TRBD1,CASSARRQGATGANVLTF,TGTGCCAGCAGTGCAAGAAGACAGGGGGCGACCGGGGCCAACGTCCTGACTTTC
TRBV7-2,TRBJ1-2,many,.,CASSLVGSYGYTF,TGTGCCAGCAGCTTAGTCGGTAGCTATGGCTACACCTTC
TRBV20-1,TRBJ2-7,few,TRBD2,CSASRGLAGGYEQYF,TGCAGTGCTAGTAGGGGACTAGCGGGAGGTTACGAGCAGTACTTC
TRBV10-3,TRBJ1-3,.,.,CAIRRTVNSGNTIYF,TGTGCCATCAGGAGGACGGTGAACTCTGGAAACACCATATATTTT
TRBV12-3/TRBV12-4,TRBJ2-1,.,.,CASSLVIEQFF,TGTGCCAGCAGTTTAGTAATAGAGCAGTTCTTC
TRBV5-1,TRBJ1-2,few,.,CASSLEAGTGGYTF,TGCGCCAGCAGCTTGGAGGCAGGGACTGGAGGCTACACCTTC
TRBV12-3/TRBV12-4,TRBJ2-3,.,TRBD2,CASSPLAGATGTQYF,TGTGCCAGCAGTCCCCTCGCGGGAGCCACCGGGACGCAGTATTTT
TRBV24-1,TRBJ2-3,.,TRBD1,CATSGAGGPDTQYF,TGTGCCACCAGTGGGGCAGGGGGACCAGATACGCAGTATTTT
TRBV7-8,TRBJ1-1,.,TRBD1,CASSTGQGWTEAFF,TGTGCCAGCAGCACGGGACAGGGGTGGACTGAAGCTTTCTTT
TRBV20-1,TRBJ1-2,.,.,CSARDATGYGYTF,TGCAGTGCTAGAGACGCGACAGGCTATGGCTACACCTTC
TRBV7-6,TRBJ2-1,few,.,CASSRPDSYNEQFF,TGTGCCAGCAGCCGTCCGGACAGCTACAATGAGCAGTTCTTC
TRBV18,TRBJ2-7,.,TRBD2,CASSPMGLAGGGSEQYF,TGTGCCAGCTCACCAATGGGACTAGCGGGAGGTGGTTCCGAGCAGTACTTC
TRBV12-3/TRBV12-4,TRBJ2-2,.,TRBD2,CASSSGGIAGELFF,TGTGCCAGCAGTTCCGGGGGGATCGCCGGGGAGCTGTTTTTT
TRBV6-6,TRBJ1-2,few,.,CASSYSRGVNYGYTF,TGTGCCAGCAGTTACTCGAGGGGAGTGAACTATGGCTACACCTTC
TRBV6-5,TRBJ1-1,.,TRBD1,CASSTNRGRWTEAFF,TGTGCCAGCAGTACGAACAGGGGGCGGTGGACTGAAGCTTTCTTT
TRBV4-1,TRBJ1-5,few,.,CASSQGTGSNQPQHF,TGCGCCAGCAGCCAGGGCACAGGAAGCAATCAGCCCCAGCATTTT
TRBV28,TRBJ2-7,.,TRBD2,CASTLELAGSFEQYF,TGTGCCAGCACCCTGGAGCTAGCGGGATCCTTCGAGCAGTACTTC
TRBV29-1,TRBJ2-1,.,.,CSVSSSGNEQFF,TGCAGCGTTTCGTCTTCGGGCAATGAGCAGTTCTTC
TRBV7-8,TRBJ2-3,.,TRBD2,CASSLASLTSADTQYF,TGTGCCAGCAGCTTAGCTTCTTTGACTAGCGCAGATACGCAGTATTTT
TRBV6-5,TRBJ1-4,.,.,CASSHQGSPEKLFF,TGTGCCAGCAGTCACCAGGGGTCCCCCGAAAAACTGTTTTTT
TRBV6-1,TRBJ1-5,few,.,CASKREADSNQPQHF,TGTGCCAGCAAGAGGGAGGCCGATAGCAATCAGCCCCAGCATTTT
TRBV28,TRBJ1-2,.,.,CARSLDGPNYGYTF,TGTGCCAGAAGTTTGGACGGTCCTAACTATGGCTACACCTTC
TRBV12-3/TRBV12-4,TRBJ1-5,few,.,CASSFGRGRQPQHF,TGTGCCAGCAGTTTTGGCAGGGGTAGACAGCCCCAGCATTTT
TRBV7-2,TRBJ2-1,.,TRBD2,CASSLVGSGSSYNEQFF,TGTGCCAGCAGCTTAGTTGGTAGCGGGAGCTCCTACAATGAGCAGTTCTTC
TRBV7-2,TRBJ1-6,many,TRBD1,CASSLGGQTNSPLHF,TGTGCCAGCAGCTTGGGGGGACAGACTAATTCACCCCTCCACTTT
TRBV2,TRBJ1-4,.,.,CASRDSGEKLFF,TGTGCCAGCAGGGACAGCGGTGAAAAACTGTTTTTT
TRBV24-1,TRBJ2-7,.,.,CATSASDSYEQYF,TGTGCCACCAGTGCGAGTGACTCCTACGAGCAGTACTTC